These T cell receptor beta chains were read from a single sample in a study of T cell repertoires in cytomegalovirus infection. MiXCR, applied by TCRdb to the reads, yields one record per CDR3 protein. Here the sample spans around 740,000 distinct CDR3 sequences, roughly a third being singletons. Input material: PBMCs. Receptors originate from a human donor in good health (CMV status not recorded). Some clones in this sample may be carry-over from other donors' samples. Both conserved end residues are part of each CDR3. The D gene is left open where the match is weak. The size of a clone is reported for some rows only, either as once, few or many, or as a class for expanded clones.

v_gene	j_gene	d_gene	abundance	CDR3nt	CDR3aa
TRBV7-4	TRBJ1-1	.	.	TGTGCCAGCAGCTTAGGTCGAGTTTTGAACACTGAAGCTTTCTTT	CASSLGRVLNTEAFF
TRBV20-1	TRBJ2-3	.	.	TGCAGTGCCGCCGGGGGTCGGGCTAGCACAGATACGCAGTATTTT	CSAAGGRASTDTQYF
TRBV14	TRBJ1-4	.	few	TGTGCCAGCAGCCAAGGGGGTTTTGAAAAACTGTTTTTT	CASSQGGFEKLFF
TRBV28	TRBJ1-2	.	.	TGTGCCAGCAGCTCTCAGGGTAACGGCTACACCTTC	CASSSQGNGYTF
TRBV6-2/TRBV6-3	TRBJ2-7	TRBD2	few	TGTGCCAGCGGCTACTCCTTGGGACTATCTCCTCACGAGCAGTACTTC	CASGYSLGLSPHEQYF
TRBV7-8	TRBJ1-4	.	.	TGTGCCAGCAGCTTAGCGTCTGGGATGGGTAATGAAAAACTGTTTTTT	CASSLASGMGNEKLFF
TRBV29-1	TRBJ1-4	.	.	TGCAGCGTTGGAGGGGGGCAGGGAGTAAAACTGTTTTTT	CSVGGGQGVKLFF
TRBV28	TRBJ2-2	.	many	TGTGCCAGCAGTTTCCGGCTGCAGAACACCGGGGAGCTGTTTTTT	CASSFRLQNTGELFF
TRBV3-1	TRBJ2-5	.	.	TGTGCCAGCAACATCCGAGGGGAAGAGACCCAGTACTTC	CASNIRGEETQYF
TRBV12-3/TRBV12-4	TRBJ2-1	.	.	TGTGCCAGCAGTCCCGGGACAAACGACAATGAGCAGTTCTTC	CASSPGTNDNEQFF
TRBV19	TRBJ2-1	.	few	TGTGCCAGTACCCCGGACTTCGGAGGCGAGCAGTTCTTC	CASTPDFGGEQFF
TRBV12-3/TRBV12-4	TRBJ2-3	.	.	TGTGCCAGCAGTTTAGCACTGCAGGGCACAGATACGCAGAATTTT	CASSLALQGTDTQNF
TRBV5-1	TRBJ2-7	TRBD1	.	TGCGCCAGCAAGAGAAGTGGGACAGAAAGCGAGCAGTACTTC	CASKRSGTESEQYF
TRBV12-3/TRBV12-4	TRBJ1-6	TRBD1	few	TGTGCCAGCAGTGTCGAACAGGGGGTTAATTCACCCCTCCACTTT	CASSVEQGVNSPLHF
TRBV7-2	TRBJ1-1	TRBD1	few	TGTGCCAGCAGCTTAGGCCCGATACAGGGGCACACTGAAGCTTTCTTT	CASSLGPIQGHTEAFF
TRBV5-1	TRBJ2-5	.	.	TGCGCCAGCAGCGGCGGGACTCTTACTTTGTACCAAGAGACCCAGTACTTC	CASSGGTLTLYQETQYF
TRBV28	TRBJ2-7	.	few	TGTGCCAGCAGTTTTGCACCAGTCTACTCCTACGAGCAGTACTTC	CASSFAPVYSYEQYF
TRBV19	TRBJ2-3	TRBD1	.	TGTGCCAGTAGTCCAGCGATTTGGACAGGGGACACAGATACGCAGTATTTT	CASSPAIWTGDTDTQYF
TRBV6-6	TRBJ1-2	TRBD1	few	TGTGCCAGCACTGGACAGGTCCTACGAAACTATGGCTACACCTTC	CASTGQVLRNYGYTF
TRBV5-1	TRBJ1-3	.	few	TGCGCCAGCAGTTGGACCCTACAATCTCGATCGAGTGCGGACTCTGGAAACACCATATATTTT	CASSWTLQSRSSADSGNTIYF
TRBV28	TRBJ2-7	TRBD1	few	TGTGCCAGCAGTTCAACAGAGGGACAGGGACCTTCCTACGAGCAGTACTTC	CASSSTEGQGPSYEQYF
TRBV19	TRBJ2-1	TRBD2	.	TGTGCCAGTAGTAAGGTAGCGGGAGTTTATGGCAATGAGCAGTTCTTC	CASSKVAGVYGNEQFF
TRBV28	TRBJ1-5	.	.	TGTGCCAGCAGAAGTCAGGGCTCAGATGGGCCCCAGCATTTT	CASRSQGSDGPQHF
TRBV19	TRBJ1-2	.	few	TGTGCCAGTAGTATCGACAGATATGGCTACACCTTC	CASSIDRYGYTF
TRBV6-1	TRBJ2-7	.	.	TGTGCCAGCAGGACACTGAGGGGGGGCCCAACCTACGAGCAGTACTTC	CASRTLRGGPTYEQYF
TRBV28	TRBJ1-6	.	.	TGTGCCAGCAGACAACAGGGTCGGTATTCACCCCTCCACTTT	CASRQQGRYSPLHF
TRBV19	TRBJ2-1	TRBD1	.	TGTGCCAGTAGTTTCCCCCCCTCACAGGGGGATTGGTTCAATGAGCAGTTATTC	CASSFPPSQGDWFNEQLF
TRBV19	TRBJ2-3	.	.	TGTGCCAGTAGTGCCGGGGGTACGTCGGATACGCAGTATTTT	CASSAGGTSDTQYF
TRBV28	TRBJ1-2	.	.	TGTGCCAGCAGTCCTGCGGTGGTTCGGGGCCTCGACTATGGCTACACCTTC	CASSPAVVRGLDYGYTF
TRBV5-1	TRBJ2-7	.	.	TGCGCCAGCAGCTTGGTTTCGGTTACCTACGAGCAGTACTTC	CASSLVSVTYEQYF
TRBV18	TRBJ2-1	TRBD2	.	TGTGCCAGCTCACCCACCGGGACTACCCCAACTGAGCAGTTCTTC	CASSPTGTTPTEQFF
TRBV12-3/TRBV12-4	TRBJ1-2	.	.	TGTGCCACCCGTGAGGGTGGGGGCTACACCTTC	CATREGGGYTF
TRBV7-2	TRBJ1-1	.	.	TGTGCCAGCAGCTTTAACAGGGCACAGGAAGCTTTCTTT	CASSFNRAQEAFF
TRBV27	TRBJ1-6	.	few	TGTGCCAGCGGCGGGGGTCGGTCACCCCTCCACTTT	CASGGGRSPLHF
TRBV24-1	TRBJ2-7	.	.	TGTGCCACCAGTGATCGGGACAAACCAGCCTACGAGCAGTACTTC	CATSDRDKPAYEQYF
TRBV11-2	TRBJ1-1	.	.	TGTGCCAGCAGCTTCCAGGAATTGAACACTGAAGCTTTCTTT	CASSFQELNTEAFF
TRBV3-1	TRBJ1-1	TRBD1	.	TGTGCCAGCAGCCAGTCCCTACAGGGGATAGGGAACACTGAAGCTTTCTTT	CASSQSLQGIGNTEAFF
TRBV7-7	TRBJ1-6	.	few	TGTGCTAGCGGCCAGCGCGATTCACCCCTCCACTTT	CASGQRDSPLHF
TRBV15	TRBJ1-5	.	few	TGTGCCACCAGCAGAACAGACAAGAATCAGCCCCAGCATTTT	CATSRTDKNQPQHF
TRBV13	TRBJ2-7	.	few	TGTGCCAGCAGCTTAGGCCTCCGGAGCCCCTCTCCCACCCAGTACTTC	CASSLGLRSPSPTQYF
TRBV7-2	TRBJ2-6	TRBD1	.	TGTGCCAGCAGCATGACAGGGACTGGGGCCAACGTCCTGACTTTC	CASSMTGTGANVLTF
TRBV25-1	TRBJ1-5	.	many	TGTGCCAGCAGTGAACAGGGGAATCAGCCCCAGCATTTT	CASSEQGNQPQHF
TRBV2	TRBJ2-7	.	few	TGTGCCAGCAGTACCGGGACGCTGCAGTACTTC	CASSTGTLQYF
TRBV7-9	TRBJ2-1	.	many	TGTGCCAGCAGCTCCCTTGGAGGGGGGATATCCAATGAGCAGTTCTTC	CASSSLGGGISNEQFF
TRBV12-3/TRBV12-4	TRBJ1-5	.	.	TGTGCCAGCAGTTTATTGGCATTTAGCAATCAGCCCCAGCATTTT	CASSLLAFSNQPQHF
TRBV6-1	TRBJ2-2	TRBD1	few	TGTGCCAGCAGTTCAAGGGGGCGCGGCACCGGGGAGCTGTTTTTT	CASSSRGRGTGELFF
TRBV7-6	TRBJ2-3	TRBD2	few	TGTGCCAGCAGCTTAATGGCTAGCGGGAGCGGAGATACGCAGTATTTT	CASSLMASGSGDTQYF
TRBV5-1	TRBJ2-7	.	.	TGCGCCAGCAGCCAAGGAGGGACCACCTACGAGCAGTACTTC	CASSQGGTTYEQYF
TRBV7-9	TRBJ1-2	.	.	TGTGCCAGCAGCCAGACCCCTAGGCAGGGCGGCTACACCTTC	CASSQTPRQGGYTF
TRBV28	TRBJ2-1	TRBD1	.	TGTGCCAGCAGTTTACGACAGGGGGGTTTGGAGGAGCAGTTCTTC	CASSLRQGGLEEQFF
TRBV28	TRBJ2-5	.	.	TGTGCCAGCATGATTGGAGGGATGGAGACCCAGTACTTC	CASMIGGMETQYF
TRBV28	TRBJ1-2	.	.	TGTGCCAGCAGCTCCGTAGGCGGGGGCGTCAGCTATGGCTACACCTTC	CASSSVGGGVSYGYTF
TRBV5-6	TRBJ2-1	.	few	TGTGCCAGCAGCTGGGCTCTGGGGGCGGGTGAGAATGAGCAGTTCTTC	CASSWALGAGENEQFF
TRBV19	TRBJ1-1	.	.	TGTGCCAGTAGTCCTCGGAGGCAGATGAACACTGAAGCTTTCTTT	CASSPRRQMNTEAFF
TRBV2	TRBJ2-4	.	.	TGTGCCAGCAGTGAAGGAGTAGTAGCCAAAAACATTCAGTACTTC	CASSEGVVAKNIQYF
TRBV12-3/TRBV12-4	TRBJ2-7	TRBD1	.	TGTGCCAGCGCTCTAATCCGGGACAGGGGGATCTACGAGCAGTACTTC	CASALIRDRGIYEQYF
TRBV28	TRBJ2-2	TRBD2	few	TGTGCCAGCACCCTCCTCAGCGGGAGGGCCGACGGGGAGCTGTTTTTT	CASTLLSGRADGELFF